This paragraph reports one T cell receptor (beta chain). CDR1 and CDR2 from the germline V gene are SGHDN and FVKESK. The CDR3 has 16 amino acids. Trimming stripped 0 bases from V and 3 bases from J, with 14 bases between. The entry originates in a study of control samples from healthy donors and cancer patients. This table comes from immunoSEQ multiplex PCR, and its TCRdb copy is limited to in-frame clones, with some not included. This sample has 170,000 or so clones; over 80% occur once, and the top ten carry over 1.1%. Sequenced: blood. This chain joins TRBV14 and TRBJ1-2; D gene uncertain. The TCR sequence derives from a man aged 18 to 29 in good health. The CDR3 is CASSQEGGRADYGYTF. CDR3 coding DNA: TGTGCCAGCAGCCAAGAAGGTGGCCGAGCCGACTATGGCTACACCTTC.